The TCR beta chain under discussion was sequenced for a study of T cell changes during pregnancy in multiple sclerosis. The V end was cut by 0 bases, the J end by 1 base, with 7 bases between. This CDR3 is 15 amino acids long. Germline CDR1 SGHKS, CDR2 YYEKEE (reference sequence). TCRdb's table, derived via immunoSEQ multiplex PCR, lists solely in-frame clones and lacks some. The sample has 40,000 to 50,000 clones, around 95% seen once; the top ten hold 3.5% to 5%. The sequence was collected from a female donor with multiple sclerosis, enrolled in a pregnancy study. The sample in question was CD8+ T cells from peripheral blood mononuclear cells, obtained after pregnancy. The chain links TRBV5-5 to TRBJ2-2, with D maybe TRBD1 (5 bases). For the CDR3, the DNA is TGTGCCAGCAGCTTGGAAGGACAGAACACCGGGGAGCTGTTTTTT. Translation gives CASSLEGQNTGELFF.